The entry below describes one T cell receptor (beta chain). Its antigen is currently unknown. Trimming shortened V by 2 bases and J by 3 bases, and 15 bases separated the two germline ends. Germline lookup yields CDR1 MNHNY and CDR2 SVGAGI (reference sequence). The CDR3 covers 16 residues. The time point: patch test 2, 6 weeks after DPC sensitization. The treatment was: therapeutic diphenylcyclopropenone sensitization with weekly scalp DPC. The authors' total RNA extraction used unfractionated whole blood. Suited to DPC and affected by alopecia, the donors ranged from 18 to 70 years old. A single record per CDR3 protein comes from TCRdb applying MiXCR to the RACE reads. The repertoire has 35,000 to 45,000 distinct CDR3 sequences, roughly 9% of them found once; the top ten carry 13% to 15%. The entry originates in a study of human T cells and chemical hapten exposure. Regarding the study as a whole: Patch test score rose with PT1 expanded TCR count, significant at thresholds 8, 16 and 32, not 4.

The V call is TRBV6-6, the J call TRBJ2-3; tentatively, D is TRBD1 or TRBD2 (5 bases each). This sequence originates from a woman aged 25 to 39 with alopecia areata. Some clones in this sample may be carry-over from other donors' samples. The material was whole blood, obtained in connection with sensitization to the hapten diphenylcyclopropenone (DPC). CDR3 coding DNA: TGTGCCAGCAGTTACCCGGGACGATCGGGGACAGATACGCAGTATTTT. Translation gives CASSYPGRSGTDTQYF.